This entry lists 19 T cell receptor beta chains sequenced from one sample in a study of radiotherapy plus CTLA-4 blockade in lung cancer. Generated by immunoSEQ multiplex PCR, the TCRdb table keeps only in-frame clones and is missing some. The data hold approximately 46,000 clones, with approximately 85% observed a single time. The starting material was peripheral blood, obtained from a patient treated with radiotherapy plus ipilimumab. These receptors were obtained from a human donor with non-small cell lung cancer whose response to radiotherapy plus ipilimumab could not be evaluated.

The J gene is TRBJ2-1, the V gene TRBV2; D gene ambiguous. V was cut by 3 bases and J by 1 base, with 10 bases left in between. Per germline, CDR1 SNHLY and CDR2 FYNNEI. The CDR3 covers 15 residues. Here the CDR3 DNA reads TGTGCCAGCAGTGAGGTTCAGGTTTCCTACAATGAGCAGTTCTTC. Its translation: CASSEVQVSYNEQFF.

The rearrangement uses TRBV2 and TRBJ1-5; 9 bases are shared with TRBD1. Trimming took 6 bases from V and 4 from J; bases not matched to a gene: 10. This CDR3 is built from 16 residues. Germline V CDR1 and CDR2: SNHLY, FYNNEI. The CDR3 loop reads CASSRDREGGNQPQHF. Here the CDR3 DNA reads TGTGCCAGCAGCCGGGACAGGGAGGGGGGTAATCAGCCCCAGCATTTT.

The chain combines TRBV2 with TRBJ1-1; D is undetermined. Trimming shortened V by 6 bases and J by 1 base, and 9 bases separated the two germline ends. CDR3 size: 13 residues. Looked up from germline, CDR1 is SNHLY and CDR2 is FYNNEI. CDR3: CASRSDPNTEAFF. CDR3 in DNA: TGTGCCAGCAGGAGCGACCCGAACACTGAAGCTTTCTTT.

The chain couples TRBV6-1 to TRBJ2-3, with 8 bases identical to TRBD1. Trimming cost V 1 base and J 4 bases; bases outside gene matches: 10. Germline V lookup: CDR1 MNHNS, CDR2 SASEGT. This CDR3 comprises 17 residues. As DNA, the CDR3 is TGTGCCAGCAGTGAAGAGGGGACAGGAACAACCTCAGATACGCAGTATTTT. It yields the protein CASSEEGTGTTSDTQYF.

This sequence joins TRBV6-5 and TRBJ1-2, with 9 bases fitting TRBD1. The CDR3 totals 16 residues. The V gene end was trimmed by 3 bases and the J gene end by 4 bases; junction bases not matched to a gene: 9. CDR1 and CDR2 (germline): MNHEY, SVGAGI. The CDR3: CASSYTGQGRTYGYTF. CDR3 nucleotides: TGTGCCAGCAGTTATACGGGACAGGGACGTACCTATGGCTACACCTTC.

This chain uses TRBV23-1 with TRBJ2-5; a possible D gene is TRBD1 (6 bases). TRBV23-1 is given ORF status, its function remaining uncertain. Trimming stripped 4 bases from V and 4 bases from J, with 13 bases between. This CDR3 spans 14 amino acids. CDR3 region: CASSLSQGIETQYF. CDR3 nucleotide sequence: TGCGCCAGCAGTCTTTCACAGGGAATAGAGACCCAGTACTTC.

To note about this clone: Other DNA sequences of this sample code for an identical CDR3. The chain links TRBV9 to TRBJ2-3, with D possibly being TRBD1 (6 bases). V was cut by 0 bases and J by 3 bases, with 14 bases left in between. CDR3 size: 16 residues. The V gene's germline CDR1 is SGDLS and CDR2 YYNGEE. For the CDR3, the DNA is TGTGCCAGCAGCGTAGTGAGTGGTAGGGGGACAGATACGCAGTATTTT. It specifies CASSVVSGRGTDTQYF.

This clone was detected a few times. The chain couples TRBV4-3 to TRBJ2-2; 12 bases align to TRBD2. After removal of 6 bases from V and 8 bases from J, the junction contained 4 bases not matched to a gene. Germline-derived CDR1 and CDR2 are LGHNA and YSLEER. The CDR3 is 14 amino acids. The CDR3: CASRRTSGEGELFF. The CDR3 DNA sequence: TGCGCCAGCAGACGGACTAGCGGGGAAGGGGAGCTGTTTTTT.

This sequence joins TRBV6-6 and TRBJ1-1; D is undetermined. There are 14 residues in the CDR3. V lost 2 bases to trimming and J lost 5 bases, with 12 bases between them. CDR1 is MNHNY, CDR2 SVGAGI, per germline (reference sequence). CDR3: CASSYEGGHTEAFF. The DNA for the CDR3 is TGTGCCAGCAGTTACGAGGGTGGTCATACTGAAGCTTTCTTT.

The gene calls are TRBV30 and TRBJ1-6; perhaps TRBD1 as D (5 bases). V gave up 4 bases and J gave up 0 bases, with 13 bases separating them. Looked up from germline, CDR1 is GTSNPN and CDR2 is SVGIG (reference sequence). This CDR3 is 16 amino acids long. Written as DNA, the CDR3 is TGTGCCTGGAATCAGGGCAGTTCCTCCTATAATTCACCCCTCCACTTT. This gives the protein CAWNQGSSSYNSPLHF.

The chain uses TRBV7-2 and TRBJ2-3, with TRBD2 matching over 13 bases. This CDR3 region has 15 residues. J gave up 6 bases and V 5 bases, and 5 bases lay outside the gene matches. Per the germline V gene, CDR1 is SGHTA and CDR2 is FQGNSA. Here the CDR3 DNA reads TGTGCCAGCAGCCCCCAACTAGCGGGAGGGGATACGCAGTATTTT. It encodes CASSPQLAGGDTQYF.

CDR3 DNA sequence: TGTGCCAGTAGTAGAGGGGGTGGCTACACCTTC. Encoded protein: CASSRGGGYTF. The chain employs TRBV19 and TRBJ1-2, with D possibly being TRBD1 (6 bases). The ends were cut back, 4 bases at V and 7 bases at J, with 7 bases in the middle. The CDR3 runs 11 residues. CDR1 and CDR2 from the germline V gene are LNHDA and SQIVND (reference sequence).

The genes are TRBV6-5 and TRBJ2-2; TRBD1 matches at 8 bases. The junction had 4 bases not matched to a gene; V was cut back by 6 bases and J by 7 bases. Germline-derived CDR1 and CDR2 are MNHEY and SVGAGI. This CDR3 contains 13 residues. CDR3 coding DNA: TGTGCCAGCAGGGACAGGGTTGGCGGGGAGCTGTTTTTT. Translated, it gives CASRDRVGGELFF.

This rearrangement joins TRBV7-9 to TRBJ1-2, with TRBD1 matching 8 bases. The V and J ends lost 5 bases and 2 bases, in that order; junction bases with no gene match: 7. The germline gives CDR1 SEHNR, CDR2 FQNEAQ (reference sequence). The CDR3 totals 15 residues. CDR3 region: CASSDGQGGNYGYTF. As DNA, the CDR3 is TGTGCCAGCAGCGACGGACAGGGCGGAAACTATGGCTACACCTTC.

The chain carries TRBV28 and TRBJ1-2, with 11 bases fitting TRBD1. This CDR3 is built from 14 residues. Unmatched junction bases numbered 4, after V lost 6 bases and J lost 4 bases. Germline V gene lookup returns CDR1 MDHEN and CDR2 SYDVKM. The chain's CDR3 is CASRGQGDLYGYTF. The DNA for the CDR3 is TGTGCCAGCAGGGGACAGGGGGACCTCTATGGCTACACCTTC.

CDR3 bases: TGTGCCAGCAGTTCCCCCCTGACAGGACACTACGAGCAGTACTTC. Translation: CASSSPLTGHYEQYF. J is TRBJ2-7 and V is TRBV27; D may be TRBD1 (6 bases). The CDR3 runs to 15 residues. V lost 4 bases and J 3 bases, leaving 16 bases between the germline ends. Germline V lookup: CDR1 MNHEY, CDR2 SMNVEV (reference sequence).

The sample holds one count of this clone. This chain joins TRBV20-1 and TRBJ1-1, with unresolved D. Germline V gives CDR1 DFQATT, CDR2 SNEGSKA (reference sequence). Deletions cut 7 bases from V and 3 bases from J, with 9 bases between. CDR3 size: 11 residues. The CDR3 reads CSGEADTEAFF. Written as DNA, the CDR3 is TGCAGTGGAGAGGCAGACACTGAAGCTTTCTTT.

This rearrangement joins TRBV5-1 to TRBJ2-1, with D uncertain. The V end was cut by 1 base, the J end by 8 bases, with 4 bases between. CDR3 length equals 11 residues. From germline, CDR1 is SGHRS and CDR2 YFSETQ. CDR3 sequence: CASSLPDEQFF. The DNA for the CDR3 is TGCGCCAGCAGCTTGCCGGATGAGCAGTTCTTC.

The V call is TRBV7-8, the J call TRBJ1-5; the match to TRBD1 covers 7 bases. V shed 5 bases and J 6 bases; nucleotides not matched to a gene: 10. CDR1 and CDR2 (germline): SGHVS, FQNEAQ. This CDR3 region has 15 residues. CDR3 residues: CASSPRQGSGQPQHF. CDR3 bases: TGTGCCAGCAGCCCGCGACAGGGATCGGGTCAGCCCCAGCATTTT.